These T cell receptor beta chains were read from a single sample in a study of blood T cell repertoires in COVID-19. Libraries were prepared by immunoSEQ multiplex PCR; TCRdb keeps only in-frame clonotypes and omits some of them. The sample includes 140,000 to 150,000 clones, 60% to 85% seen only once; the top ten take around 17%. Specimen: peripheral blood. The receptors were sampled from a man between 50 and 59 years old with acute or convalescent COVID-19. Each CDR3 is given with its conserved first and last residue. The D gene is left open where the match is weak. Clone sizes are given selectively: once, few, many, or a class where the clone is expanded.

clone_size: -; v_call: TRBV10-2; d_call: TRBD1; j_call: TRBJ1-2; cdr3_nt: TGCGCCAGCAGGGAAAGGTGGCAGGGGGCAGGCTACACCTTC; cdr3_aa: CASRERWQGAGYTF
clone_size: once; v_call: TRBV27; d_call: TRBD1; j_call: TRBJ2-3; cdr3_nt: TGTGCCAGCAGTTCCTACAGGGGCCAACGGGCAGATACGCAGTATTTT; cdr3_aa: CASSSYRGQRADTQYF
clone_size: once; v_call: TRBV10-2; d_call: -; j_call: TRBJ1-3; cdr3_nt: TGCGCCAGCAGTGTATCGAGGGCGACTGGAAACACCATATATTTT; cdr3_aa: CASSVSRATGNTIYF
clone_size: -; v_call: TRBV5-6; d_call: -; j_call: TRBJ2-1; cdr3_nt: TGTGCCAGTTCACCAGGGGACAATGAGCAGTTCTTC; cdr3_aa: CASSPGDNEQFF
clone_size: -; v_call: TRBV6-5; d_call: -; j_call: TRBJ1-5; cdr3_nt: TGTGCCAGCAGTTCCTCCAGGGGAACGCGTCAGCCCCAGCATTTT; cdr3_aa: CASSSSRGTRQPQHF
clone_size: -; v_call: TRBV6-6; d_call: -; j_call: TRBJ1-6; cdr3_nt: TGTGCCAGCAGTCTGATTAACCCTGGGAGGGGATTGAATTCACCCCTCCACTTT; cdr3_aa: CASSLINPGRGLNSPLHF
clone_size: -; v_call: TRBV7-9; d_call: -; j_call: TRBJ2-1; cdr3_nt: TGTGCCAGCAGCGAACTAGACACCTACAATGAGCAGTTCTTC; cdr3_aa: CASSELDTYNEQFF
clone_size: -; v_call: TRBV18; d_call: -; j_call: TRBJ1-6; cdr3_nt: TGTGCCAGCTCACCAGGTGGGACACCCGGGGTGAATTCACCCCTCCACTTT; cdr3_aa: CASSPGGTPGVNSPLHF
clone_size: -; v_call: TRBV14; d_call: TRBD1; j_call: TRBJ2-1; cdr3_nt: TGTGCCAGCAGCCAACGGGACAGTTGGTACAATGAGCAGTTCTTC; cdr3_aa: CASSQRDSWYNEQFF
clone_size: -; v_call: TRBV5-1; d_call: -; j_call: TRBJ1-2; cdr3_nt: TGCGCCAGCAGCTTCGACAGCAACTATGGCTACACCTTC; cdr3_aa: CASSFDSNYGYTF
clone_size: -; v_call: TRBV5-1; d_call: -; j_call: TRBJ1-4; cdr3_nt: TGCGCCAGCAGCTCATGGACCGGGGAGGAAAAACTGTTTTTT; cdr3_aa: CASSSWTGEEKLFF
clone_size: -; v_call: TRBV11-2; d_call: -; j_call: TRBJ2-3; cdr3_nt: TGTGCCAGCAGCTTATACAGCTGGGCAGATACGCAGTATTTT; cdr3_aa: CASSLYSWADTQYF
clone_size: -; v_call: TRBV9; d_call: TRBD2; j_call: TRBJ2-1; cdr3_nt: TGTGCCAGCAGCACCCCCATTCCGGGGGGGCCGAATGAGCAGTTCTTC; cdr3_aa: CASSTPIPGGPNEQFF
clone_size: -; v_call: TRBV2; d_call: TRBD2; j_call: TRBJ2-1; cdr3_nt: TGTGCCAGCAGTGTTGTTGAGGGACTAGCGGGGGTAACCTACAATGAGCAGTTCTTC; cdr3_aa: CASSVVEGLAGVTYNEQFF
clone_size: -; v_call: TRBV10-3; d_call: -; j_call: TRBJ1-3; cdr3_nt: TGTGCCATCAGTGAGACAGGGACTGGAAACACCATATATTTT; cdr3_aa: CAISETGTGNTIYF
clone_size: once; v_call: TRBV18; d_call: -; j_call: TRBJ1-4; cdr3_nt: TGTGCCAGCTCACCAATCAGGGCTAATGAAAAACTGTTTTTT; cdr3_aa: CASSPIRANEKLFF
clone_size: many; v_call: TRBV14; d_call: TRBD2; j_call: TRBJ2-2; cdr3_nt: TGTGCCAGCAGCCCTAAGACCTATGGCGGGAGAAACCACACCGGGGAGCTGTTTTTT; cdr3_aa: CASSPKTYGGRNHTGELFF
clone_size: -; v_call: TRBV10-3; d_call: TRBD1; j_call: TRBJ2-5; cdr3_nt: TGTGCCATCAGTAGGACAGGCCAAGAGACCCAGTACTTC; cdr3_aa: CAISRTGQETQYF
clone_size: -; v_call: TRBV5-1; d_call: TRBD2; j_call: TRBJ2-1; cdr3_nt: TGCGCCAGCAGCTTTCGGACTAGCGGGGGGGATACCTACAATGAGCAGTTCTTC; cdr3_aa: CASSFRTSGGDTYNEQFF
clone_size: -; v_call: TRBV7-3; d_call: -; j_call: TRBJ1-1; cdr3_nt: TGTGCCAGCAGCTTCGGGGGGCGCGACACTGAAGCTTTCTTT; cdr3_aa: CASSFGGRDTEAFF
clone_size: -; v_call: TRBV4-2; d_call: TRBD1; j_call: TRBJ1-2; cdr3_nt: TGTGCCAGCAGGCAAGGACAGGCCGGCCTCCTAGGCTACACCTTC; cdr3_aa: CASRQGQAGLLGYTF
clone_size: -; v_call: TRBV25-1; d_call: -; j_call: TRBJ2-1; cdr3_nt: TGTGCCAGCAGTGAAAGGGGTATGGTCCACAATGAGCAGTTCTTC; cdr3_aa: CASSERGMVHNEQFF
clone_size: -; v_call: TRBV5-6; d_call: TRBD1; j_call: TRBJ2-2; cdr3_nt: TGTGCCAGCAGCTTTAGACAGGGAGCAAACACCGGGGAGCTGTTTTTT; cdr3_aa: CASSFRQGANTGELFF
clone_size: -; v_call: TRBV7-8; d_call: TRBD1; j_call: TRBJ2-3; cdr3_nt: TGTGCCAGCAGCCGCCGGGACAGACGCACAGATACGCAGTATTTT; cdr3_aa: CASSRRDRRTDTQYF
clone_size: -; v_call: TRBV9; d_call: -; j_call: TRBJ1-3; cdr3_nt: TGTGCCAGCAGCGTAACAGGGTACTCTGGAAACACCATATATTTT; cdr3_aa: CASSVTGYSGNTIYF
clone_size: few; v_call: TRBV27; d_call: -; j_call: TRBJ1-5; cdr3_nt: TGTGCCAGCAGTTTATGGGGGGAAGGTCAGCCCCAGCATTTT; cdr3_aa: CASSLWGEGQPQHF
clone_size: medium-sized; v_call: TRBV3-1/TRBV3-2; d_call: TRBD1; j_call: TRBJ1-1; cdr3_nt: TGTGCCAGCAGCCATAGCGACAGGGTGAACACTGAAGCTTTCTTT; cdr3_aa: CASSHSDRVNTEAFF
clone_size: -; v_call: TRBV15; d_call: TRBD2; j_call: TRBJ2-5; cdr3_nt: TGTGCCACCAGCACCCGTCGGGCTAGCGGGGGCCAAGAGACCCAGTACTTC; cdr3_aa: CATSTRRASGGQETQYF
clone_size: -; v_call: TRBV4-1; d_call: -; j_call: TRBJ2-7; cdr3_nt: TGCGCCAGCAGCCAAGGACCGGGATCGCAGTACTTC; cdr3_aa: CASSQGPGSQYF